This T cell receptor beta chain came from a study of T cells in tuberculosis listed by TCRdb under 2018. Turning to the overall study: The study combined CD1B tetramers and high-throughput TCR immunosequencing to characterize T cells specific for the mycobacterial lipid antigen glucose monomycolate (GMM). PBMC from active tuberculosis patients were archived either before standard anti-tuberculosis treatment began or within 7 days of its start. A South African clinical cohort compared IGRA-negative adolescents, IGRA-positive adolescents with latent tuberculosis and adults with active tuberculosis, 9 to 11 per group.

The CDR1 and CDR2 encoded by the germline V gene (reference sequence) are MNHEY and SMNVEV. Spanning cysteine to phenylalanine, the CDR3 consists of 16 amino acids. The kept DNA is CDR3 alone, 48 bases in frame from the first base. V is pruned by 11 bases and J by 9 bases, leaving 20 bases of the junction without a gene match. Of note for this clone: What this receptor recognizes is not known. Per-base quality was not reported, and no clone a single base away is much larger than it.

In light of the paper, this sample's time point label describes: new active TB diagnosis, blood taken before or within 7 days of starting treatment. The active tuberculosis patients were newly diagnosed, HIV-seronegative South African adults aged 18 years or older. Active tuberculosis was confirmed by positive sputum smear microscopy and/or positive M. tuberculosis culture. Immunosequencing was performed on unsorted cryopreserved PBMC, with 90,000 to 100,000 T cells per clinical donor covered on average. Overall study results and their limits: A classifier using the diverse GMM-specific repertoire reached just over 85% accuracy (AUROC approximately 0.91), compared with 60% to 75% accuracy using GEM motif frequencies. The smaller NN-distances in active tuberculosis patients were driven in part by shorter CDR3-alpha lengths, while the difference seen for TCR-beta was not statistically significant. Compared with IGRA-negative controls, TCR-alpha repertoires from active tuberculosis had smaller mean NN-distances to GMM-specific TCRs, which suggests clonal expansion of these TCRs. Clinical samples were chosen by availability of cryopreserved specimens, and active tuberculosis cases were adults while controls were adolescents.

The immunoSEQ multiplex PCR assay was used to generate TCR libraries, with TCR-beta and/or TCR-alpha/delta assays applied to each sample. Amplified TCR libraries were sequenced on the Illumina high-throughput platform. The authors' pipeline ran thus. Clustering and dimensionality reduction were performed using pairwise TCRdist distances among GMM-specific receptors from ex vivo sorted or in vitro expanded T cells. The score assigned to each clinical repertoire was mean NN-distance, meaning the average TCRdist to the nearest 10% of tetramer-positive reference sequences. GEM TCR motif frequency was calculated as the fraction of unique TCRs that matched known GEM sequences in V/J usage and CDR3 length. Active tuberculosis was classified by linear discriminant analysis with leave-one-out cross-validation, implemented in scikit-learn. TCRdb retrieved this table from immuneACCESS and kept in-frame rearrangements only. Not all clones are present; in checked studies, unresolved V genes account for under half, and no reason is known for the remainder. V and J calls and clone size are copied from that table; D and trimming were computed from the DNA. In all, the sample holds around 49,000 clones, and about 96% of those were seen once. The ten largest clones capture about 1.3% of the sample.

The chain is encoded by TRBV27 joined to TRBJ2-1; TRBD1 matches 9 bases in the middle. This receptor was identified in an adult with tuberculosis. The specimen was PBMCs, collected at tuberculosis diagnosis. Here is the DNA: TGTGCCGCTCGTCGTAATCGGGACAGGGTGGTTGGTGAGCAGTTCTTC. Translated, it reads CAARRNRDRVVGEQFF.